The next 13 T cell receptor beta chains were all read from a single sample in a study of vaccination and CD4 T cells after COVID-19. The treatment is: approximately 10-day PBMC culture with coronavirus spike peptide pools or control peptides (ViraFEST assay). Oncomine TCR Beta short-read sequencing was applied to DNA from cultured CD4+ T cells. Each CDR3 protein gets one entry after TCRdb re-called the PCR reads with MiXCR. The sample yields roughly 6,700 distinct CDR3 sequences, roughly 68% seen once. The antigens for these receptors are not known. The material sequenced was CD4+ T cells from blood, cultured in vitro. The receptor set was obtained from a human donor who had recovered from COVID-19.

The sample holds one count of this clonotype. The chain uses TRBV20-1 and TRBJ2-3; either TRBD1 or TRBD2 may supply D (6 bases each). V dropped 1 base and J dropped 6 bases, with 23 bases sitting between them. There are 17 residues in the CDR3. Looked up from germline, CDR1 is DFQATT and CDR2 is SNEGSKA (reference sequence). The CDR3 sequence: CSARGVKGGHTRDTQYF. The CDR3 DNA reads TGCAGTGCTAGAGGGGTAAAGGGGGGACACACGAGGGATACGCAGTATTTT.

This sequence joins TRBV18 and TRBJ1-1, with D hard to call. Germline CDR1 is KGHSH and CDR2 is LQKENI. Trimming shortened V by 2 bases and J by 2 bases, and 6 bases separated the two germline ends. This CDR3 is 13 amino acids long. DNA of the CDR3: TGTGCCAGCTCACCAGATGCCAACACTGAAGCTTTCTTT. Its protein is CASSPDANTEAFF.

This chain connects TRBV6-1 to TRBJ2-3; 11 positions match TRBD1. V gave up 8 bases and J gave up 5 bases; unmatched junction bases: 15. Germline V gene sequence: CDR1 MNHNS, CDR2 SASEGT. The CDR3 length is 17 residues. The CDR3 bases are TGTGCCAGCTCAGGACAGCCCGCTGGGACAGGGGGAGATACGCAGTATTTT. This gives the protein CASSGQPAGTGGDTQYF.

The chain couples TRBV11-3 to TRBJ1-5, with D perhaps matching TRBD1 (5 bases). Germline CDR1 and CDR2: SGHNT and YENEEA. V was trimmed by 5 bases and J by 5 bases, leaving 10 bases between them. The CDR3 contains 13 residues. The CDR3 bases are TGTGCCAGCAGCGTGACAGCGCATCAGCCCCAGCATTTT. Encoded protein: CASSVTAHQPQHF.

This clonotype has only one observation. The genes are TRBV20-1 and TRBJ2-7, with D possibly being TRBD2 (10 bases). In germline, CDR1 is DFQATT, CDR2 SNEGSKA (reference sequence). The ends were cut back, 3 bases at V and 11 bases at J, with 29 bases in the middle. The length of the CDR3 is 16 residues. For the CDR3, the DNA is TGCAGTGCTAGTACAGGGGGCTTAGGGACTAGCGTATCCGAGTACTTC. This gives the protein CSASTGGLGTSVSEYF.

This chain joins TRBV7-9 and TRBJ2-6; 7 positions agree with TRBD1. Germline CDR1 SEHNR, CDR2 FQNEAQ (reference sequence). There are 19 residues in the CDR3. Germline trimming cut 5 bases from V and 0 bases from J; bases unmatched to any gene: 13. CDR3 DNA sequence: TGTGCCAGCAGCACTCGCAAAGACTACAGGGGCTCTGGGGCCAACGTCCTGACTTTC. Encoded protein: CASSTRKDYRGSGANVLTF.

This clonotype has just a few counts. This rearrangement joins TRBV15 to TRBJ1-2; D not resolved. The V end lost 5 bases, the J end lost 8 bases, and 15 bases lay between the germline ends. The CDR3 length is 13 residues. The germline gives CDR1 LNHNV, CDR2 YYDKDF (reference sequence). The CDR3 DNA sequence: TGTGCCACCAGCCCCAGGAGAGGAGGGGGCTACACCTTC. Translated, it gives CATSPRRGGGYTF.

This clonotype was seen a handful of times. V usage is TRBV20-1 and J usage is TRBJ1-5, with D possibly TRBD1 on 5 matching bases. V was trimmed by 2 bases and J by 3 bases, leaving 11 bases between them. This CDR3 is 14 amino acids long. Germline V lookup: CDR1 DFQATT, CDR2 SNEGSKA (reference sequence). CDR3 loop: CSARRGGNNQPQHF. In DNA form, the CDR3 reads TGCAGTGCTAGACGGGGCGGGAACAATCAGCCCCAGCATTTT.

As concerns this clonotype: A read error may produce the germline difference seen at one junction end. This chain links TRBV7-2 with TRBJ2-3, with 8 bases aligning to TRBD2. From germline, CDR1 is SGHTA and CDR2 FQGNSA. This CDR3 has 16 residues. The CDR3 coding sequence is TGCGCCAGCAGCCAAGGGTTAGCGGGAATCACAGATACGCAGTATTTT. It codes for CASSQGLAGITDTQYF. Combining the CDR3 with reference TRBV7-2 and TRBJ2-3 gives the whole variable domain GAGVSQSPSNKVTEKGKDVELRCDPISGHTALYWYRQSLGQGLEFLIYFQGNSAPDKSGLPSDRFSAERTGGSVSTLTIQRTQQEDSAVYLCASSQGLAGITDTQYFGPGTRLTVL.

The chain links TRBV2 to TRBJ2-1, with D possibly being TRBD2 (6 bases). The CDR3 loop spans 14 amino acids. V lost 6 bases and J lost 2, with 11 bases in between. Germline V gene lookup returns CDR1 SNHLY and CDR2 FYNNEI. This CDR3 is CASRGLRAYNEQFF. CDR3 nucleotide sequence: TGTGCCAGCAGGGGACTGAGAGCCTACAATGAGCAGTTCTTC.

This chain joins TRBV7-8 and TRBJ2-5, with D possibly TRBD1 on 6 matching bases. CDR1 and CDR2 from the germline V gene are SGHVS and FQNEAQ. The germline V and J ends were trimmed by 5 bases and 5 bases, with 21 bases remaining between them. The CDR3 covers 16 residues. The CDR3, as DNA: TGTGCCAGCAGCGCCGGGACACTCGTCCTTCGGGAGACCCAGTACTTC. This gives the protein CASSAGTLVLRETQYF.

The chain is built from TRBV20-1 and TRBJ2-1, with D perhaps TRBD2 (6 bases). The CDR3 totals 16 residues. Looked up from germline, CDR1 is DFQATT and CDR2 is SNEGSKA (reference sequence). The germline V and J ends were trimmed by 5 bases and 3 bases, with 20 bases remaining between them. CDR3 protein: CSAWISAGIHYNEQFF. The DNA of the CDR3 is TGCAGTGCTTGGATTTCGGCGGGGATTCACTACAATGAGCAGTTCTTC.

This chain connects TRBV6-1 to TRBJ2-1; 7 bases are a match to TRBD2. The CDR3 totals 17 residues. Germline CDR1 reads MNHNS; CDR2 reads SASEGT. V shed 4 bases and J 4 bases; nucleotides not matched to a gene: 13. For the CDR3, the DNA is TGTGCCAGCAGTGTGGCGGGGGTAACCTACCCATACAATGAGCAGTTCTTC. This translates into CASSVAGVTYPYNEQFF.